Given below is one T cell receptor beta chain in context. Stable vitiligo meant no lesion change over the previous 6 months. This entry comes from a study of resident and recirculating memory T cells in vitiligo. Only in-frame clones appear in the TCRdb table, and some are missing; sequencing was by immunoSEQ multiplex PCR. The data contain tens of thousands of clones, more than 85% of them singletons. Germline CDR1 LGHNA, CDR2 YNFKEQ. The CDR3 is made up of 16 amino acids. V was clipped by 0 bases and J by 7 bases, with 13 bases between them. The sequence derives from a male donor with vitiligo. Sequencing used blood. The chain combines TRBV4-2 with TRBJ1-6; D may be TRBD1 (6 bases). In DNA form, the CDR3 reads TGTGCCAGCAGCCAAGAACAGGGCGGGTACAATTCACCCCTCCACTTT. Translating it yields CASSQEQGGYNSPLHF.